The subject of this entry is one T cell receptor (beta chain). This sample is part of a study of blood T cell repertoires in COVID-19. The wider study: The study drew acute and convalescent COVID-19 samples from the United States, Italy and Spain. PBMCs, B-cell-depleted T cells, or T cells provided the cDNA or gDNA that made up the material.

In the source study's methods: Amplification with reference gene primers provided the estimates of nucleated cell counts. Libraries were prepared by immunoSEQ multiplex PCR; TCRdb keeps only in-frame clonotypes and omits some of them. V and J calls plus clone size are reproduced from that table; the DNA served to infer D and trimming. The data hold some 400,000 clones, with around 84% observed a single time. CDR1 and CDR2 from the germline V gene are SNHLY and FYNNEI. The CDR3 runs to 15 residues. V shed 8 bases and J 4 bases; nucleotides not matched to a gene: 6. The receptor was derived from a human donor in a cohort sampled during active COVID-19. Sequenced sample: peripheral blood. The V and J genes are TRBV2 and TRBJ2-3, with 13 bases aligning to TRBD2. CDR3 in DNA: TGTGCCAGCGCGCGGACTAGCGGGAGCGCAGATACGCAGTATTTT. This sequence encodes CASARTSGSADTQYF.